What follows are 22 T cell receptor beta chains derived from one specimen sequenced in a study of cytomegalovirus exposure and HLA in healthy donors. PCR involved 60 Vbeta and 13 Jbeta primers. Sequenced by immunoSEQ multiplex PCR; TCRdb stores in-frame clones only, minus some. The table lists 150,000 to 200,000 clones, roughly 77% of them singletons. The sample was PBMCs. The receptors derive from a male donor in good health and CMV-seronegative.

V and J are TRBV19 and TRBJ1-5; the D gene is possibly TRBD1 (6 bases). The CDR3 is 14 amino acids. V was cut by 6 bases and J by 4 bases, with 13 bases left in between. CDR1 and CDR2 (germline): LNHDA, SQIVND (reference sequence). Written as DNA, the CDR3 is TGTGCCAGTAGGAAAGAGGGGGGGAATCAGCCCCAGCATTTT. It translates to CASRKEGGNQPQHF.

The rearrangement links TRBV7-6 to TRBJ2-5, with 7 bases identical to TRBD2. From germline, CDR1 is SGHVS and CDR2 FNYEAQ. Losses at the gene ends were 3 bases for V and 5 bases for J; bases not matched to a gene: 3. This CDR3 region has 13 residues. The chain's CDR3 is CASSFRGGETQYF. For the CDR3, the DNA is TGTGCCAGCAGCTTTCGGGGAGGGGAGACCCAGTACTTC. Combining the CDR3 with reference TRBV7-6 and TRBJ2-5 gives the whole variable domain GAGVSQSPRYKVTKRGQDVALRCDPISGHVSLYWYRQALGQGPEFLTYFNYEAQQDKSGLPNDRFSAERPEGSISTLTIQRTEQRDSAMYRCASSFRGGETQYFGPGTRLLVL.

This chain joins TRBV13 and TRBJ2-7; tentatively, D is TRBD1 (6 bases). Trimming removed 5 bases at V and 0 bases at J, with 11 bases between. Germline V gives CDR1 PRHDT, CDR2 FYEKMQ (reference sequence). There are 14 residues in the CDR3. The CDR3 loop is CASSATTGSYEQYF. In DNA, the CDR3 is TGTGCCAGCAGCGCTACGACAGGCTCCTACGAGCAGTACTTC.

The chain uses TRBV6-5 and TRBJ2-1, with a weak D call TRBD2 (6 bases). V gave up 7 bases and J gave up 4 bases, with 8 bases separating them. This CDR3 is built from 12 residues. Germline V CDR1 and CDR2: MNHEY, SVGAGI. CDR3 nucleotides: TGTGCCAGCACGGGACTGTACAATGAGCAGTTCTTC. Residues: CASTGLYNEQFF.

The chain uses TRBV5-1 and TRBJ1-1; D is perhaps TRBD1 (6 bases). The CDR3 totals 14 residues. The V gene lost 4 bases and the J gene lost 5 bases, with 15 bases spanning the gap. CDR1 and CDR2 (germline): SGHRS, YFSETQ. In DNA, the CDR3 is TGCGCCAGCAGCGTATCATCAGGGGCAACTGAAGCTTTCTTT. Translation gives CASSVSSGATEAFF.

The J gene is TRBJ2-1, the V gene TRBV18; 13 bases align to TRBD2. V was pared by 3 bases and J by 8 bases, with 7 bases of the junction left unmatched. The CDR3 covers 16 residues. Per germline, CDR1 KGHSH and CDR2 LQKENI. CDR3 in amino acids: CASSPGTSGGADEQFF. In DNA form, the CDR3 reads TGTGCCAGCTCACCTGGAACTAGCGGGGGGGCCGATGAGCAGTTCTTC.

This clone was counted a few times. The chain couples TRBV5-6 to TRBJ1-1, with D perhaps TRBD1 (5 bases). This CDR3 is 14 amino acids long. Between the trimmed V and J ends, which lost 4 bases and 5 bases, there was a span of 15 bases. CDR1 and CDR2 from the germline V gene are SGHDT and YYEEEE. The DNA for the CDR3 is TGTGCCAGCAGCCGTGGGGGGGGGTGGACTGAAGCTTTCTTT. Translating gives CASSRGGGWTEAFF.

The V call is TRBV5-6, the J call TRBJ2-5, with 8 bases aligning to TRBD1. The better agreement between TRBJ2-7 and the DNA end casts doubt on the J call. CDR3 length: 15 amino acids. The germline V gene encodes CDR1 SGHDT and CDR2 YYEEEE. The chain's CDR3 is CASSPGPGQGYEQYF. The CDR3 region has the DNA TGTGCCAGCAGCCCCGGCCCAGGACAGGGATACGAGCAGTACTTC.

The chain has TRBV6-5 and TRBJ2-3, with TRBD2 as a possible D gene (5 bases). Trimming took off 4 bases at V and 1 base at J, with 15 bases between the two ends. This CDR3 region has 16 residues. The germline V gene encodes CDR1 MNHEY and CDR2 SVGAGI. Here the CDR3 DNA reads TGTGCCAGCAGTTTTCCGGGGTTCCAGGGCACAGATACGCAGTATTTT. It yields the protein CASSFPGFQGTDTQYF.

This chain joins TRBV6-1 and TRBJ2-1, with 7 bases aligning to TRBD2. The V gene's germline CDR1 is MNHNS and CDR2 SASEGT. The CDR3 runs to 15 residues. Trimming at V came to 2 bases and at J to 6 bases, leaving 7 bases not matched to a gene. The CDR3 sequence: CASSERASGRNEQFF. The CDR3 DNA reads TGTGCCAGCAGTGAACGGGCTAGCGGCCGCAATGAGCAGTTCTTC.

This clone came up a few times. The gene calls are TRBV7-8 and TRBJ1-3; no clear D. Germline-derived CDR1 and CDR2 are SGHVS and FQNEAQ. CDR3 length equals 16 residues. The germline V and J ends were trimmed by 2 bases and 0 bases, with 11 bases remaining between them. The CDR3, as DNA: TGTGCCAGCAGCTTAACAGAGATACTCTCTGGAAACACCATATATTTT. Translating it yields CASSLTEILSGNTIYF.

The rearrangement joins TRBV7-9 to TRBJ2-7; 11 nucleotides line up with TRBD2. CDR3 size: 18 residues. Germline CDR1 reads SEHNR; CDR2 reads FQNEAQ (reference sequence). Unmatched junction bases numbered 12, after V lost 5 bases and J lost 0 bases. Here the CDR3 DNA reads TGTGCCAGCAGCCGCGGACTAGCGGGCATCCTTTCCTCCTACGAGCAGTACTTC. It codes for CASSRGLAGILSSYEQYF.

CDR3 DNA: TGTGCCAGCAGCGGCCTCAGGGGGTCTGGGGCCAACGTCCTGACTTTC. Protein: CASSGLRGSGANVLTF. V is TRBV7-2 and J is TRBJ2-6, with 7 bases identical to TRBD1. The CDR3 loop spans 16 amino acids. V trimming: 5 bases; J trimming: 1 base; junction bases outside the gene matches: 5. Germline-derived CDR1 and CDR2 are SGHTA and FQGNSA.

The CDR3 region is CAWSLGLGNQPQHF. CDR3 sequence (DNA): TGTGCCTGGAGTTTGGGCTTGGGCAATCAGCCCCAGCATTTT. The V call is TRBV30, the J call TRBJ1-5; no definite D call. The ends were cut back, 2 bases at V and 2 bases at J, with 10 bases in the middle. The CDR3 is 14 amino acids. Germline CDR1 GTSNPN, CDR2 SVGIG (reference sequence).

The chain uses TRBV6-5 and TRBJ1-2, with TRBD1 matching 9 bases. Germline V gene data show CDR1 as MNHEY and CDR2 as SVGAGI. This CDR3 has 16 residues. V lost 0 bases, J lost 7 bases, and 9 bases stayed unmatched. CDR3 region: CASSYSTGGDSCGYTF. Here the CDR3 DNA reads TGTGCCAGCAGTTACTCTACAGGGGGCGATAGCTGTGGCTACACCTTC.

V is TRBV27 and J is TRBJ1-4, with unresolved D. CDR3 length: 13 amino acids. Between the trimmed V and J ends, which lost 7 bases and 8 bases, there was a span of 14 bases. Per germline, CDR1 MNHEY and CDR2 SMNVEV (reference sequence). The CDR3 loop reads CASTGIPGEKLFF. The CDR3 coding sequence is TGTGCCAGCACCGGGATCCCCGGGGAAAAACTGTTTTTT.

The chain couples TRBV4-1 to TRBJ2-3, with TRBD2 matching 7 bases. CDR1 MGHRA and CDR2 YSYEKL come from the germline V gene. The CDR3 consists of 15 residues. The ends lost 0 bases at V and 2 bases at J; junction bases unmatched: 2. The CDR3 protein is CASSQDGGNTDTQYF. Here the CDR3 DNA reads TGCGCCAGCAGCCAAGACGGGGGGAACACAGATACGCAGTATTTT.

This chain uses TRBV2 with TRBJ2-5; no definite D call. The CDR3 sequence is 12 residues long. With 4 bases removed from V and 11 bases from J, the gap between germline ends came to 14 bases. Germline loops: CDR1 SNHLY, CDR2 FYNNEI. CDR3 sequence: CASSGSSYWQYF. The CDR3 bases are TGTGCCAGCAGTGGGTCGAGTTATTGGCAGTACTTC.

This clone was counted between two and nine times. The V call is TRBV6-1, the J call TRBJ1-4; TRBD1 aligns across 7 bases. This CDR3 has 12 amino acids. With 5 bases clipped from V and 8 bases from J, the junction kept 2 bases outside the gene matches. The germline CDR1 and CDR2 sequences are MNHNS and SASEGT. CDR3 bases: TGTGCCAGCAGTCAGGGGGGAGAAAAACTGTTTTTT. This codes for CASSQGGEKLFF.

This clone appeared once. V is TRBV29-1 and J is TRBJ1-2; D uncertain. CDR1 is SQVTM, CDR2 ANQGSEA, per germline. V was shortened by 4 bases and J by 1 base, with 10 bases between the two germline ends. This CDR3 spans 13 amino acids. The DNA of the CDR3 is TGCAGCGTTGGAGGCAGCCGTAACTATGGCTACACCTTC. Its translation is CSVGGSRNYGYTF.

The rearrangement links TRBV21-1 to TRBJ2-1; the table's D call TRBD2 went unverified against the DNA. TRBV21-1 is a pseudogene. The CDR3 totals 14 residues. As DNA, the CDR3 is TGTGCCAGCAGCCTGCCCACGTTCCTCGGTGAGCAGTTCTTC. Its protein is CASSLPTFLGEQFF.

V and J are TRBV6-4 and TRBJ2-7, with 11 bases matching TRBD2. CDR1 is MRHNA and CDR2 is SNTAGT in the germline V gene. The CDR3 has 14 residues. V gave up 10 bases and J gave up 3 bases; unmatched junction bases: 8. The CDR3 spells CATFGLAGLYEQYF. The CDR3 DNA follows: TGTGCCACCTTCGGACTAGCGGGCCTCTACGAGCAGTACTTC.